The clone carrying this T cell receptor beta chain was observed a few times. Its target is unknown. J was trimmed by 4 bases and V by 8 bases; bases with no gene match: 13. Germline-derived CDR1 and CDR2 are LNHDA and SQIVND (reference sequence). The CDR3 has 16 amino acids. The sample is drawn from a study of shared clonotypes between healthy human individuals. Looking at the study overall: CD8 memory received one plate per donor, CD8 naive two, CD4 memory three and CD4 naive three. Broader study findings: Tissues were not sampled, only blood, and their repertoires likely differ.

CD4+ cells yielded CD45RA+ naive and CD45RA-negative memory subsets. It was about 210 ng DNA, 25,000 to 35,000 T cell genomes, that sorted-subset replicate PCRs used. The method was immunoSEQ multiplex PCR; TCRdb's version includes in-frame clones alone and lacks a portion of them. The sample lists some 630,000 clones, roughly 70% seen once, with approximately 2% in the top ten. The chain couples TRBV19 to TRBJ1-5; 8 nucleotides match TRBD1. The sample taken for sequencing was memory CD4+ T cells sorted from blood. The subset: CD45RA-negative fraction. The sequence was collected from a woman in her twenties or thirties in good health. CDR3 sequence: CASQDRARVQNQPQHF. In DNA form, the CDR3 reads TGTGCCAGTCAGGACAGGGCCCGGGTCCAGAATCAGCCCCAGCATTTT.